A selection of T cell receptor beta chains follows, all from one sample in a study of glioma-infiltrating T cells after dendritic cell vaccination. Libraries were prepared by immunoSEQ multiplex PCR; TCRdb keeps only in-frame clonotypes and omits some of them. The data contain over 55,000 clones, about 76% of them singletons. The sequenced sample was blood, obtained before dendritic cell vaccination. All receptors come from a human donor with glioblastoma. CDR3s include the opening cysteine and the closing phenylalanine or tryptophan. A D gene is named only where the DNA matches it firmly. Size values are once, few and many counts, or a class for expanded clones, and some rows have none.

v_gene	d_gene	j_gene	abundance	CDR3aa	CDR3nt
TRBV6-5	NA	TRBJ2-7	NA	CASSSHGTSNEQYF	TGTGCCAGCAGTTCCCATGGGACATCGAACGAGCAGTACTTC
TRBV9	NA	TRBJ2-2	NA	CASSVAGGGTGELFF	TGTGCCAGCAGCGTAGCTGGGGGCGGGACCGGGGAGCTGTTTTTT
TRBV12-5	TRBD1	TRBJ1-4	NA	CASGRGQGGVANEKLFF	TGTGCTAGTGGTCGGGGACAGGGTGGAGTAGCTAATGAAAAACTGTTTTTT
TRBV11-3	NA	TRBJ2-7	once	CASSLDWQGQQYF	TGTGCCAGCAGCTTAGATTGGCAGGGGCAGCAGTACTTC
TRBV25-1	NA	TRBJ2-5	NA	CASSSSGLLETQYF	TGTGCCAGCAGTAGCTCGGGGTTGCTGGAGACCCAGTACTTC
TRBV7-7	TRBD1	TRBJ2-5	NA	CASSSRTGGETQYF	TGTGCTAGCAGCTCCCGGACAGGGGGAGAGACCCAGTACTTC
TRBV10-3	NA	TRBJ2-7	once	CAISEGIGVVGTRLYEQYF	TGTGCCATCAGTGAAGGAATTGGTGTCGTCGGGACAAGACTGTACGAGCAGTACTTC
TRBV19	TRBD1	TRBJ1-1	NA	CASSGDRGGDTEAFF	TGTGCCAGTAGTGGGGACAGGGGAGGCGACACTGAAGCTTTCTTT
TRBV14	NA	TRBJ1-1	NA	CASSPIDSYTEAFF	TGTGCCAGCAGCCCAATAGACAGCTACACTGAAGCTTTCTTT
TRBV9	TRBD2	TRBJ2-5	NA	CASSVATSGGQETQYF	TGTGCCAGCAGCGTAGCTACTAGCGGGGGTCAGGAGACCCAGTACTTC
TRBV14	NA	TRBJ2-3	NA	CASSQDFRTSTDTQYF	TGTGCCAGCAGCCAAGATTTTAGGACTAGCACAGATACGCAGTATTTT
TRBV6-1	TRBD1	TRBJ1-5	NA	CASTPDRAQPQHF	TGTGCCAGCACTCCGGACAGGGCTCAGCCCCAGCATTTT